One sample yielded the 27 T cell receptor beta chains listed below, sequenced in a study of blood T cell repertoires in COVID-19. Only in-frame clones appear in the TCRdb table, and some are missing; sequencing was by immunoSEQ multiplex PCR. The sample has roughly 80,000 clones; approximately 80% are singletons. The specimen was peripheral blood. The receptors derive from a man aged 80 or over with acute or convalescent COVID-19.

The genes are TRBV25-1 and TRBJ1-2; D gene unclear. The germline V and J ends were trimmed by 3 bases and 1 base, with 6 bases remaining between them. The CDR3 extends over 13 amino acids. Germline V gives CDR1 MGHDK, CDR2 SYGVNS. The CDR3 nucleotides read TGTGCCAGCAGTGACCGGGGTAACTATGGCTACACCTTC. Protein product: CASSDRGNYGYTF.

The chain employs TRBV12-5 and TRBJ2-1, with unresolved D. This CDR3 comprises 13 residues. CDR1 is LGHNT, CDR2 FRNRAP, per germline. V was cut by 1 base and J by 10 bases, with 11 bases left in between. The CDR3: CASGLDPRSEQFF. DNA for the CDR3: TGTGCTAGTGGTTTGGACCCGAGGTCGGAGCAGTTCTTC.

The chain is built from TRBV19 and TRBJ1-5; 7 bases are a match to TRBD1. Germline values: CDR1 LNHDA, CDR2 SQIVND (reference sequence). V was pared by 11 bases and J by 4 bases, with 20 bases of the junction left unmatched. This CDR3 spans 17 amino acids. In nucleotides, the CDR3 is TGTGCCGCCAGTATTTGGGGAACAGGGGTGGTGAATCAGCCCCAGCATTTT. Its translation is CAASIWGTGVVNQPQHF. Supplemented by reference TRBV19 and TRBJ1-5, the full variable domain reads DGGITQSPKYLFRKEGQNVTLSCEQNLNHDAMYWYRQDPGQGLRLIYYSQIVNDFQKGDIAEGYSVSREKKESFPLTVTSAQKNPTAFYLCAASIWGTGVVNQPQHFGDGTRLSIL.

With respect to this clone: Distinct nucleotide sequences in the sample also encode this CDR3. This chain joins TRBV7-8 and TRBJ1-2, with TRBD1 as a possible D gene (6 bases). Trimming pared 4 bases from V and 1 base from J, leaving 7 bases between. CDR3 length: 13 residues. Per germline, CDR1 SGHVS and CDR2 FQNEAQ. CDR3 amino acids: CASSSDSNYGYTF. The CDR3 nucleotides read TGTGCCAGCAGCTCGGACAGTAACTATGGCTACACCTTC.

The genes are TRBV5-1 and TRBJ2-3, with 9 bases lining up with TRBD2. CDR3 length: 16 amino acids. The V segment lost 0 bases and the J segment 2 bases; nucleotides outside the gene matches: 4. CDR1 is SGHRS and CDR2 is YFSETQ in the germline V gene. The CDR3 spells CASSLESGGNTDTQYF. CDR3 in DNA: TGCGCCAGCAGCTTGGAAAGCGGGGGGAACACAGATACGCAGTATTTT.

The chain combines TRBV5-4 with TRBJ1-6; D not resolved. The ends were cut back, 1 base at V and 7 bases at J, with 6 bases in the middle. Germline CDR1 reads SGHNT; CDR2 reads YYREEE (reference sequence). The CDR3 extends over 13 amino acids. The CDR3 sequence is CASSLKENSPLHF. The CDR3, as DNA: TGTGCCAGCAGCTTGAAAGAGAATTCACCCCTCCACTTT.

This chain links TRBV19 with TRBJ2-1; 13 bases agree with TRBD2. This CDR3 has 20 residues. V lost 4 bases to trimming and J lost 4 bases; unmatched junction nucleotides: 16. Germline CDR1 and CDR2: LNHDA and SQIVND (reference sequence). This chain's CDR3 is CASSKRTSGGLTSGYNEQFF. CDR3 nucleotide sequence: TGTGCCAGTAGTAAAAGGACTAGCGGGGGCCTAACCTCGGGTTACAATGAGCAGTTCTTC.

The chain couples TRBV15 to TRBJ1-5, with TRBD1 as a possible D gene (5 bases). Trimming pared 1 base from V and 2 bases from J, leaving 15 bases between. The germline V gene has CDR1 LNHNV and CDR2 YYDKDF (reference sequence). The CDR3 sequence is 17 residues long. The CDR3 loop is CATSRVPGPGGNQPQHF. CDR3 DNA: TGTGCCACCAGCAGAGTCCCAGGGCCCGGAGGCAATCAGCCCCAGCATTTT.

The rearrangement links TRBV2 to TRBJ1-1; D is possibly TRBD1 (5 bases). The CDR3 spans 12 residues. From germline, CDR1 is SNHLY and CDR2 FYNNEI. V lost 8 bases to trimming and J lost 3 bases, with 10 bases between them. The CDR3 is CASAGKYTEAFF. CDR3 sequence (DNA): TGTGCCAGCGCAGGGAAATACACTGAAGCTTTCTTT.

This clone was observed a single time. The chain is built from TRBV27 and TRBJ1-1; D ambiguous. CDR1 and CDR2 (germline): MNHEY, SMNVEV (reference sequence). The CDR3 is 10 residues long. The V end lost 6 bases, the J end lost 8 bases, and 7 bases lay between the germline ends. The CDR3 nucleotides are TGTGCCAGCAGCTCCCGGGAAGCTTTCTTT. Translated, it gives CASSSREAFF.

This clone was found a few times. The CDR3 sequence: CASSREIMYEQYF. In nucleotides, the CDR3 is TGCGCCAGCAGCAGGGAGATTATGTACGAGCAGTACTTC. This sequence joins TRBV4-1 and TRBJ2-7; tentatively, D is TRBD2 (5 bases). CDR3 length: 13 amino acids. Germline V gives CDR1 MGHRA, CDR2 YSYEKL. V was trimmed by 5 bases and J by 4 bases, leaving 12 bases between them.

DNA for the CDR3: TGTGCCGGGCCGGGACACACTAACTATGGCTACACCTTC. It yields the protein CAGPGHTNYGYTF. The chain employs TRBV30 and TRBJ1-2; maybe TRBD1 (6 bases). This CDR3 is 13 amino acids long. Per germline, CDR1 GTSNPN and CDR2 SVGIG (reference sequence). V lost 8 bases and J lost 0, with 13 bases in between.

The V and J genes are TRBV24-1 and TRBJ2-1, with TRBD2 as a possible D gene (6 bases). This CDR3 comprises 16 residues. Germline CDR1 reads KGHDR; CDR2 reads SFDVKD. Trimming removed 0 bases from V and 4 bases from J, with 12 bases in between. CDR3 protein: CATSDLRDWAYNEQFF. CDR3 nucleotide sequence: TGTGCCACCAGTGATTTGCGGGACTGGGCGTACAATGAGCAGTTCTTC.

The chain combines TRBV18 with TRBJ1-2; TRBD1 aligns across 7 bases. V shed 3 bases, J shed 4 bases, and the junction held 8 bases outside the gene matches. This CDR3 region has 15 residues. Germline assignment: CDR1 KGHSH and CDR2 LQKENI. DNA of the CDR3: TGTGCCAGCTCACCTCTAACCGGGACAGCCTATGGCTACACCTTC. Protein sequence: CASSPLTGTAYGYTF.

This clone appeared once. This sequence joins TRBV5-6 and TRBJ1-5; D ambiguous. Germline assignment: CDR1 SGHDT and CDR2 YYEEEE. The CDR3 loop spans 15 amino acids. The V end lost 3 bases, the J end lost 2 bases, and 12 bases lay between the germline ends. The CDR3, as DNA: TGTGCCAGCAGCTCCGGGAGCTCGGGCAATCAGCCCCAGCATTTT. Amino acids: CASSSGSSGNQPQHF. Looking up the rest from reference TRBV5-6 and TRBJ1-5 gives the full variable domain: DAGVTQSPTHLIKTRGQQVTLRCSPKSGHDTVSWYQQALGQGPQFIFQYYEEEERQRGNFPDRFSGHQFPNYSSELNVNALLLGDSALYLCASSSGSSGNQPQHFGDGTRLSIL.

This clone was counted once. The chain employs TRBV10-1 and TRBJ2-3; TRBD2 aligns across 8 bases. This CDR3 contains 16 residues. The V gene end was trimmed by 5 bases and the J gene end by 4 bases; junction bases not matched to a gene: 11. Germline V lookup: CDR1 WNHNN, CDR2 SYGVQD (reference sequence). CDR3 in DNA: TGCGCCAGCAGTCCCTCGGCGGGGGGCGCGTCAGATACGCAGTATTTT. This encodes CASSPSAGGASDTQYF.

The rearrangement uses TRBV5-5 and TRBJ1-2; 7 bases are a match to TRBD1. Germline-derived CDR1 and CDR2 are SGHKS and YYEKEE (reference sequence). The ends lost 4 bases at V and 4 bases at J; junction bases unmatched: 10. The CDR3 runs to 15 residues. In DNA form, the CDR3 reads TGTGCCAGCAGCACAGGACAGGTCCGGGGCTATGGCTACACCTTC. This translates into CASSTGQVRGYGYTF.

The V and J genes are TRBV27 and TRBJ1-5; 9 nucleotides agree with TRBD1. The germline V gene encodes CDR1 MNHEY and CDR2 SMNVEV (reference sequence). The CDR3 runs 17 residues. V lost 6 bases and J lost 1; bases outside the gene matches: 10. This CDR3 is CASRRTGATLSNQPQHF. The CDR3 DNA reads TGTGCCAGCAGAAGGACAGGGGCGACGTTAAGCAATCAGCCCCAGCATTTT.

This chain uses TRBV2 with TRBJ1-6, with no clear D. The CDR3 contains 15 residues. In germline, CDR1 is SNHLY, CDR2 FYNNEI. With 0 bases removed from V and 6 bases from J, the gap between germline ends came to 9 bases. The CDR3 coding sequence is TGTGCCAGCAGTGAAGCGAGGAGTGCTAATTCACCCCTCCACTTT. Protein sequence: CASSEARSANSPLHF.

The V call is TRBV7-2, the J call TRBJ1-5, with D tentatively TRBD1 (6 bases). The CDR3 runs to 15 residues. The germline V gene encodes CDR1 SGHTA and CDR2 FQGNSA. The V and J ends lost 2 bases and 5 bases respectively, with 13 bases between them. In nucleotides, the CDR3 is TGTGCCAGCAGCTTACAATACAGGGACGATCAGCCCCAGCATTTT. This sequence encodes CASSLQYRDDQPQHF.

This chain joins TRBV19 and TRBJ2-1, with D unclear. This CDR3 contains 15 residues. From germline, CDR1 is LNHDA and CDR2 SQIVND (reference sequence). V lost 6 bases to trimming and J lost 0 bases, with 12 bases between them. Here the CDR3 reads CASSTDVSSYNEQFF. The CDR3 region has the DNA TGTGCCAGTAGCACAGACGTGAGCTCCTACAATGAGCAGTTCTTC. The full variable domain, rest sourced from reference TRBV19 and TRBJ2-1, is DGGITQSPKYLFRKEGQNVTLSCEQNLNHDAMYWYRQDPGQGLRLIYYSQIVNDFQKGDIAEGYSVSREKKESFPLTVTSAQKNPTAFYLCASSTDVSSYNEQFFGPGTRLTVL.

This chain uses TRBV25-1 with TRBJ1-2; D call uncertain. This CDR3 region has 15 residues. Trimming pared 2 bases from V and 4 bases from J, leaving 14 bases between. Germline V CDR1 and CDR2: MGHDK, SYGVNS. This chain's CDR3 is CASSEVGRGSYGYTF. As DNA, the CDR3 is TGTGCCAGCAGTGAAGTGGGCCGGGGTAGCTATGGCTACACCTTC.

The chain links TRBV2 to TRBJ1-1, with 8 bases matching TRBD1. Germline values: CDR1 SNHLY, CDR2 FYNNEI. The V gene end was trimmed by 4 bases and the J gene end by 5 bases; junction bases not matched to a gene: 9. This CDR3 spans 15 amino acids. Here the CDR3 DNA reads TGTGCCAGCAGTGCTACTGACAGGGGACGGACTGAAGCTTTCTTT. Translation gives CASSATDRGRTEAFF.

As regards this clone: Other DNA variants within this sample encode the same CDR3. The genes are TRBV11-2 and TRBJ2-3; 8 bases map to TRBD2. This CDR3 is 14 amino acids long. V shed 5 bases and J 5 bases; nucleotides not matched to a gene: 6. Looked up from germline, CDR1 is SGHAT and CDR2 is FQNNGV. The DNA for the CDR3 is TGTGCCAGCAGCCTTAGCGGGGCTGAAGATACGCAGTATTTT. Its translation: CASSLSGAEDTQYF.

The chain couples TRBV10-2 to TRBJ2-2, with TRBD2 matching over 8 bases. CDR3 length equals 15 residues. Unmatched junction bases numbered 8, after V lost 11 bases and J lost 0 bases. Germline loops: CDR1 WSHSY, CDR2 SAAADI. CDR3 in DNA: TGCGCCCTCCGAGGCGGGGGGCCGAACACCGGGGAGCTGTTTTTT. It is translated as CALRGGGPNTGELFF.

Only one count was recorded for this clone. This chain joins TRBV29-1 and TRBJ2-2; D perhaps matches TRBD1 (6 bases). The germline CDR1 and CDR2 sequences are SQVTM and ANQGSEA. V lost 4 bases to trimming and J lost 0 bases, with 9 bases between them. The CDR3 consists of 14 residues. Written as DNA, the CDR3 is TGCAGCGTTGGAACAGGGTCGAACACCGGGGAGCTGTTTTTT. Its translation: CSVGTGSNTGELFF.

This clone has only one observation. The gene calls are TRBV29-1 and TRBJ1-2, with D perhaps matching TRBD1 (6 bases). The CDR3 contains 12 residues. In germline, CDR1 is SQVTM, CDR2 ANQGSEA. Trimming took 4 bases from V and 1 from J, leaving 7 bases between them. CDR3 in amino acids: CSVVDSNYGYTF. The CDR3 DNA reads TGCAGCGTTGTGGACAGTAACTATGGCTACACCTTC.